The text below deals with one T cell receptor beta chain. Antigen specificity is unknown. The data were obtained in a study of T cells in localized non-small cell lung cancer. Notes on the study in general: A denser population of T cells in blood accompanied longer overall survival. There was higher T cell clonality in uninvolved adjacent lung than in tumor, and it was highest there. Median detection of top 100 tumor clones in adjacent lung was about 60 clones.

Germline V CDR1 and CDR2: SQVTM, ANQGSEA. With 4 bases removed from V and 3 bases from J, the gap between germline ends came to 3 bases. The CDR3 has 10 residues. Clones were sequenced by immunoSEQ multiplex PCR, and TCRdb holds only the in-frame ones, with some missing. The sample holds about 19,000 clones; 75% to 95% are singletons and the top ten take 3.5% to 5%. The chain joins TRBV29-1 to TRBJ2-5; D is ambiguous. This sequence originates from a male donor aged 60 or over with stage I squamous cell lung carcinoma. This specimen was peripheral blood, taken before any cancer treatment. This CDR3 is CSVGEETQYF. CDR3 coding DNA: TGCAGCGTTGGGGAAGAGACCCAGTACTTC. Full variable domain (missing parts from reference TRBV29-1 and TRBJ2-5): SAVISQKPSRDICQRGTSLTIQCQVDSQVTMMFWYRQQPGQSLTLIATANQGSEATYESGFVIDKFPISRPNLTFSTLTVSNMSPEDSSIYLCSVGEETQYFGPGTRLLVL.